These 17 T cell receptor beta chains share one sample of origin, sequenced in a study of blood T cell repertoires in COVID-19. Using immunoSEQ multiplex PCR, the repertoire was profiled, and TCRdb retains in-frame clones only, with some absent. Among around 250,000 clones listed, less than 90% were seen once. The sequencing input was peripheral blood. These receptor sequences come from a middle-aged woman who had recovered from COVID-19.

About this clone itself: A read error may produce the germline difference seen at one junction end. The chain recombines TRBV7-9 with TRBJ2-2, with 9 bases aligning to TRBD2. The germline V gene has CDR1 SEHNR and CDR2 FQNEAQ (reference sequence). This CDR3 is 15 amino acids long. In nucleotides, the CDR3 is TGTGCCAGCAGCCTAGCGGGGACTAACACCGGGGAGCTGTTTTTT. It codes for CASSLAGTNTGELFF.

The chain has TRBV3-1 (or the pseudogene TRBV3-2) and TRBJ1-5; maybe TRBD1 (5 bases). Germline CDR1 reads LGHDT; CDR2 reads YNNKEL (reference sequence). CDR3 length: 16 residues. Trimming pared 1 base from V and 6 bases from J, leaving 16 bases between. The CDR3 loop reads CASSQGAGGVGQPQHF. The CDR3 DNA is TGTGCCAGCAGCCAAGGTGCCGGGGGTGTAGGTCAGCCCCAGCATTTT.

The V call is TRBV19, the J call TRBJ1-5; 12 bases line up with TRBD1. The CDR3 length is 18 residues. In germline, CDR1 is LNHDA, CDR2 SQIVND (reference sequence). J was trimmed by 0 bases and V by 9 bases; bases with no gene match: 12. The CDR3 region has the DNA TGTGCCAGCGACACAGGGACAGGGGGCTCCCATAGCAATCAGCCCCAGCATTTT. This encodes CASDTGTGGSHSNQPQHF.

This chain joins TRBV6-1 and TRBJ2-7, with a tentative D call TRBD2 (7 bases). The length of the CDR3 is 17 residues. The V and J ends lost 1 base and 9 bases respectively, with 25 bases between them. Germline V gives CDR1 MNHNS, CDR2 SASEGT. The CDR3 nucleotides read TGTGCCAGCAGTGAAGGGGTCGGGGGGCGCCTTACGGGGTTGCAGTACTTC. Protein: CASSEGVGGRLTGLQYF.

The gene calls are TRBV6-5 and TRBJ1-6; D is unclear. Germline CDR1 MNHEY, CDR2 SVGAGI. The CDR3 loop spans 14 amino acids. V shed 5 bases and J shed 2 bases, with 7 bases lying between them. CDR3 in DNA: TGTGCCAGCAGTAGAAAGCCCTATAATTCACCCCTCCACTTT. It specifies CASSRKPYNSPLHF.

This chain connects TRBV18 to TRBJ2-2; TRBD2 might be the D (5 bases). The CDR3 consists of 15 residues. Germline V CDR1 and CDR2: KGHSH, LQKENI. Between the trimmed V and J ends, which lost 8 bases and 5 bases, there was a span of 18 bases. CDR3 region: CASPITTPGTGELFF. In DNA form, the CDR3 reads TGTGCCAGCCCGATTACCACCCCGGGGACCGGGGAGCTGTTTTTT.

This chain uses TRBV6-5 with TRBJ2-7, with 7 positions matching TRBD1. Looked up from germline, CDR1 is MNHEY and CDR2 is SVGAGI. J was trimmed by 5 bases and V by 6 bases; bases with no gene match: 13. The CDR3 has 15 amino acids. The DNA of the CDR3 is TGTGCCAGCAGAAGACCGGGACAGAGTTCCGACGAGCAGTACTTC. Encoded protein: CASRRPGQSSDEQYF.

The rearrangement uses TRBV20-1 and TRBJ1-5, with D unresolved. Germline CDR1 reads DFQATT; CDR2 reads SNEGSKA (reference sequence). The CDR3 consists of 14 residues. V was cut by 3 bases and J by 0 bases, with 9 bases left in between. The CDR3 sequence is CSASSVSSNQPQHF. CDR3 nucleotides: TGCAGTGCTAGTTCGGTCTCTAGCAATCAGCCCCAGCATTTT.

The V and J genes are TRBV2 and TRBJ1-4; TRBD1 might be the D (5 bases). The germline gives CDR1 SNHLY, CDR2 FYNNEI. The CDR3 contains 13 residues. V gave up 7 bases and J gave up 7 bases, with 13 bases separating them. This CDR3 reads CASNYQGGEKLFF. Written as DNA, the CDR3 is TGTGCCAGCAACTATCAGGGCGGTGAAAAACTGTTTTTT. The whole variable domain, filled in from reference TRBV2 and TRBJ1-4, reads EPEVTQTPSHQVTQMGQEVILRCVPISNHLYFYWYRQILGQKVEFLVSFYNNEISEKSEIFDDQFSVERPDGSNFTLKIRSTKLEDSAMYFCASNYQGGEKLFFGSGTQLSVL.

The chain is built from TRBV7-2 and TRBJ2-7; a possible D gene is TRBD1 (5 bases). Germline lookup yields CDR1 SGHTA and CDR2 FQGNSA. This CDR3 is 18 amino acids long. V lost 6 bases to trimming and J lost 1 base, with 25 bases between them. CDR3 loop: CASSPTSADSPGSYEQYF. The CDR3 DNA reads TGTGCCAGCAGTCCAACCTCCGCCGACAGCCCTGGGTCCTACGAGCAGTACTTC.

V and J are TRBV4-1 and TRBJ2-7; TRBD1 agrees at 9 bases. The trim removed 1 base at V and 4 bases at J, leaving 5 bases unmatched. Per germline, CDR1 MGHRA and CDR2 YSYEKL. There are 15 residues in the CDR3. The CDR3, as DNA: TGCGCCAGCAGCCAAGTGCTGACAGGGGGGTACGAGCAGTACTTC. It specifies CASSQVLTGGYEQYF.

V and J are TRBV3-1 (or the pseudogene TRBV3-2) and TRBJ2-3; D possibly corresponds to TRBD2 (6 bases). Germline V gives CDR1 LGHDT, CDR2 YNNKEL (reference sequence). This CDR3 region has 14 residues. V lost 1 base to trimming and J lost 3 bases, with 8 bases between them. The CDR3: CASSQAGETDTQYF. As DNA, the CDR3 is TGTGCCAGCAGCCAAGCGGGGGAAACAGATACGCAGTATTTT.

This chain joins TRBV3-1 (or the pseudogene TRBV3-2) and TRBJ2-5, with TRBD1 as a possible D gene (6 bases). The CDR3 sequence is 16 residues long. V was pared by 1 base and J by 5 bases, with 17 bases between. The germline V gene encodes CDR1 LGHDT and CDR2 YNNKEL (reference sequence). Written as DNA, the CDR3 is TGTGCCAGCAGCCAAGCGGGGACAACTAGGTGGGAGACCCAGTACTTC. It translates to CASSQAGTTRWETQYF.

The CDR3: CASGGGSSYNEQFF. CDR3 in DNA: TGTGCCAGCGGCGGGGGGAGCTCCTACAATGAGCAGTTCTTC. The genes are TRBV2 and TRBJ2-1, with 8 positions matching TRBD2. The CDR3 contains 14 residues. V lost 8 bases and J lost 0; bases outside the gene matches: 3. Germline CDR1 reads SNHLY; CDR2 reads FYNNEI.

The chain uses TRBV13 and TRBJ2-1, with D perhaps TRBD1 (5 bases). V lost 2 bases, J lost 5 bases, and 10 bases lay in between. This CDR3 is 14 amino acids long. Germline CDR1 PRHDT, CDR2 FYEKMQ (reference sequence). The CDR3 nucleotides read TGTGCCAGCAGCTTAAGACAGCCCAACAATGAGCAGTTCTTC. The encoded protein is CASSLRQPNNEQFF.

This clone has just one count. The CDR3 DNA follows: TGTGCCAGCAGTGAAGGCGGGAGTCCAGCGCAGTATTTT. Protein sequence: CASSEGGSPAQYF. The V call is TRBV6-1, the J call TRBJ2-3, with 7 bases identical to TRBD2. Germline V gene sequence: CDR1 MNHNS, CDR2 SASEGT. This CDR3 region has 13 residues. Trimming took 1 base from V and 10 from J; bases not matched to a gene: 5.

CDR3 region: CASSVQGRLNTEAFF. The CDR3 bases are TGTGCCAGCAGCGTTCAGGGGCGACTGAACACTGAAGCTTTCTTT. The chain joins TRBV9 to TRBJ1-1; TRBD1 is a possible D gene (6 bases). The CDR3 length is 15 residues. V was clipped by 2 bases and J by 0 bases, with 11 bases between them. Germline loops: CDR1 SGDLS, CDR2 YYNGEE.